Sequencing of this T cell receptor beta chain was carried out in a study of blood T cell repertoires in COVID-19. About the study: Donors in the United States, Italy and Spain gave samples during acute or convalescent COVID-19. From T cells, B-cell-depleted T cells, or PBMCs came the material, which was cDNA or gDNA.

Original methodology: Amplification of reference gene primers was used by the study to estimate nucleated cell counts. Assay: immunoSEQ multiplex PCR; the TCRdb copy retains only in-frame clones and omits some. V and J calls and clone size are copied from that table; D and trimming were computed from the DNA. The data show fewer than 100,000 clones, 65% to 90% seen once. Worth noting for this clone: Other DNA sequences in the sample encode the same CDR3.

Germline V gives CDR1 SGHRS, CDR2 YFSETQ. This CDR3 region has 14 residues. V was pared by 4 bases and J by 0 bases, with 10 bases between. The sequenced material came from peripheral blood. The gene calls are TRBV5-1 and TRBJ1-2; D is perhaps TRBD1 (5 bases). The clonotype originates from a man in his 60s with acute or convalescent COVID-19. CDR3 sequence (DNA): TGCGCCAGCAGCCTCGACAGAGCTAACTATGGCTACACCTTC. Amino acid sequence: CASSLDRANYGYTF.